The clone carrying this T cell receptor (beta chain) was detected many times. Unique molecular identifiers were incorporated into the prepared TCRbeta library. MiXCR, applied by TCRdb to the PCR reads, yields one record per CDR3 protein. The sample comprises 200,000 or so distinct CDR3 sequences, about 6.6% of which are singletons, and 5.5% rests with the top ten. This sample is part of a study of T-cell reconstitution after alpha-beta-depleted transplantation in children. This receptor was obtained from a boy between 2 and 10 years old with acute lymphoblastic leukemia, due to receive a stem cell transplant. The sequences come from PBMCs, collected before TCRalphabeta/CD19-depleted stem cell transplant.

CDR3 in amino acids: CASSLAATLFF. In DNA, the CDR3 is TGTGCCAGCAGTTTGGCCGCCACGTTGTTCTTC. J is TRBJ2-1 and V is TRBV12-3 or TRBV12-4; no reliable D call. CDR3 size: 11 residues. V was clipped by 3 bases and J by 15 bases, with 12 bases between them.